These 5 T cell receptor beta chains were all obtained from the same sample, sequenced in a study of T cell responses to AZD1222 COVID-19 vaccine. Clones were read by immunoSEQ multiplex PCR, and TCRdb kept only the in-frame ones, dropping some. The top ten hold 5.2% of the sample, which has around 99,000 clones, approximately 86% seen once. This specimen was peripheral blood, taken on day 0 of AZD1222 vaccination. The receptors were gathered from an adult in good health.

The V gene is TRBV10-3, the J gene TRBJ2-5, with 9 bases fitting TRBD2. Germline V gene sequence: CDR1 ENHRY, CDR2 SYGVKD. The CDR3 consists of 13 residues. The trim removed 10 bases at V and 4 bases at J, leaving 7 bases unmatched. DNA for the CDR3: TGTGCCACCTTAGCGGGGGTAGGAGAGACCCAGTACTTC. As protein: CATLAGVGETQYF.

CDR3 DNA: TGTGCCAGCAGTACGGGGACAGGTGACGAGCAGTACTTC. This gives the protein CASSTGTGDEQYF. The rearrangement uses TRBV6-5 and TRBJ2-7, with 8 bases that match TRBD1. This CDR3 comprises 13 residues. Trimming cost V 5 bases and J 5 bases; bases outside gene matches: 5. Germline values: CDR1 MNHEY, CDR2 SVGAGI.

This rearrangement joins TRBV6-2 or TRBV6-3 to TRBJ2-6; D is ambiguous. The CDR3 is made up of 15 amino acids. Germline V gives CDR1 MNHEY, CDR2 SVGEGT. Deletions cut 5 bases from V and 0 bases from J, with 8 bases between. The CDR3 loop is CASSMGSSGANVLTF. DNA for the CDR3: TGTGCCAGCAGTATGGGCAGCTCTGGGGCCAACGTCCTGACTTTC.

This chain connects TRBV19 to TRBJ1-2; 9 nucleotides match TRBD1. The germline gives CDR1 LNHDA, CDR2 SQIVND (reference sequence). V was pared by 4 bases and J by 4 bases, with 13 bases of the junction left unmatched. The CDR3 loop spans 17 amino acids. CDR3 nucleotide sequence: TGTGCCAGTAGTAGCACAGGGGGCGATCCTTTTTTCTATGGCTACACCTTC. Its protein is CASSSTGGDPFFYGYTF.

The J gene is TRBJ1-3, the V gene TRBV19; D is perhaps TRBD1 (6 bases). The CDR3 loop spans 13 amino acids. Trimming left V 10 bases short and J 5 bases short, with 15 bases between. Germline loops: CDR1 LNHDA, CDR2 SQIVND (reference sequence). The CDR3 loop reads CATQDSVRNTIYF. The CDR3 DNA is TGTGCCACCCAGGACAGCGTAAGAAACACCATATATTTT.